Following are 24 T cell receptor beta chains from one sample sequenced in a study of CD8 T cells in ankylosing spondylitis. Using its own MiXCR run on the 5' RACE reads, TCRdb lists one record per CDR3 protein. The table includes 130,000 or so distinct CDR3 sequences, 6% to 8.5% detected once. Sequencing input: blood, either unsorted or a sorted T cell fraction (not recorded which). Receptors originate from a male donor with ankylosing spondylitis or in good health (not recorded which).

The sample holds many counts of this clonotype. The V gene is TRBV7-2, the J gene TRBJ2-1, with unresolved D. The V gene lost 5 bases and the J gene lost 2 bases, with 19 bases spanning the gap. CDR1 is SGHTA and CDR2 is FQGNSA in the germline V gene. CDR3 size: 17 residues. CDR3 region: CASSPALGLEPYNEQFF. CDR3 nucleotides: TGTGCCAGCAGCCCGGCCCTTGGGCTAGAACCCTACAATGAGCAGTTCTTC.

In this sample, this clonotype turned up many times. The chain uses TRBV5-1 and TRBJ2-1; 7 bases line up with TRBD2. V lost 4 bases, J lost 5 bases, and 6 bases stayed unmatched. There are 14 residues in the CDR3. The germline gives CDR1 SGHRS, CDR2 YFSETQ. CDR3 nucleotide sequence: TGCGCCAGCAGCCGGACTAGTGCAAACAATGAGCAGTTCTTC. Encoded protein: CASSRTSANNEQFF.

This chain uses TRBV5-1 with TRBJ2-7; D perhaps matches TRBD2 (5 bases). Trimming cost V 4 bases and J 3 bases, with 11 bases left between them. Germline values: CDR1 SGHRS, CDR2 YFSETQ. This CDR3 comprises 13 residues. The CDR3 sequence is CASSTRTYYEQYF. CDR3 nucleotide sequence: TGCGCCAGCAGCACGAGGACTTACTACGAGCAGTACTTC.

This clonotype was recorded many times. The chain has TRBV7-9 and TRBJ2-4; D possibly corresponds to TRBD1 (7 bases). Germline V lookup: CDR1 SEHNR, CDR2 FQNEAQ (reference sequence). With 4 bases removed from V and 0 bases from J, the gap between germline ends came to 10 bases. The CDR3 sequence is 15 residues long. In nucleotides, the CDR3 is TGTGCCAGCAGCTCCAGGGGGGTAGCCAAAAACATTCAGTACTTC. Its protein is CASSSRGVAKNIQYF.

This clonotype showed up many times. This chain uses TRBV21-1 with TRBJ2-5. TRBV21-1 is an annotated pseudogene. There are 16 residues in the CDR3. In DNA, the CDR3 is TGTGCCAGCAGCAAAGTGGTCAGAGGACGTAGGGAGACCCAGTACTTC. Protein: CASSKVVRGRRETQYF.

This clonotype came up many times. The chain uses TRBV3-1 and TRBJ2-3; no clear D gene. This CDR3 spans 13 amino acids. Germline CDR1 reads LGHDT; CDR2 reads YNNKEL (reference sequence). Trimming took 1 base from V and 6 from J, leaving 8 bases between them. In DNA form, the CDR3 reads TGTGCCAGCAGCCAAGCGGTGACGGATACGCAGTATTTT. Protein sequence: CASSQAVTDTQYF.

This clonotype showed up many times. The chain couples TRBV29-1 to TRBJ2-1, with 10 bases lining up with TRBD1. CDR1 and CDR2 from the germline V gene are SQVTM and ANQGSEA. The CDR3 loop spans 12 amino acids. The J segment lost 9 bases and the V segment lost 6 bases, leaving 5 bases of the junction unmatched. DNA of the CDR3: TGCAGCGTGGCGACAGGGGGCATTGAGCAGTTCTTC. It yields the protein CSVATGGIEQFF.

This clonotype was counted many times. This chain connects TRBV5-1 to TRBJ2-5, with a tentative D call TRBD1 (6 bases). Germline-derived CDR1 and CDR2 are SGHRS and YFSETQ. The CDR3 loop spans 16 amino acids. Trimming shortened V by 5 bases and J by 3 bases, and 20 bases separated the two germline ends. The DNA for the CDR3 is TGCGCCAGCAGTTATACGACATTTGGGGGCGAAGAGACCCAGTACTTC. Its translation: CASSYTTFGGEETQYF. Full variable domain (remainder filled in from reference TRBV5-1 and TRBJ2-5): KAGVTQTPRYLIKTRGQQVTLSCSPISGHRSVSWYQQTPGQGLQFLFEYFSETQRNKGNFPGRFSGRQFSNSRSEMNVSTLELGDSALYLCASSYTTFGGEETQYFGPGTRLLVL.

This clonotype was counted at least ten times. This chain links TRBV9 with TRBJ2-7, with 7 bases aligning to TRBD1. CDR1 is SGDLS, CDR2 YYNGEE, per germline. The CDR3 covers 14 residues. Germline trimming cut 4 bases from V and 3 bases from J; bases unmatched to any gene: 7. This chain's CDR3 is CASSQETGIYEQYF. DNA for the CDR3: TGTGCCAGCAGCCAAGAGACAGGGATCTACGAGCAGTACTTC.

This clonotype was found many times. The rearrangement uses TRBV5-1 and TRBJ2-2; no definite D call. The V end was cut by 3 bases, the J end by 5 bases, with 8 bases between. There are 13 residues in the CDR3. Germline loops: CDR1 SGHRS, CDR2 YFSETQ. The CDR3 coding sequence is TGCGCCAGCAGCTCCCCCGGGACCGGGGAGCTGTTTTTT. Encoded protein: CASSSPGTGELFF.

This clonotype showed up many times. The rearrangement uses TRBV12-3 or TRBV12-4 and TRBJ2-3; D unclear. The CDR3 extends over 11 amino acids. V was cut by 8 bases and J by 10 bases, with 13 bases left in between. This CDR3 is CASGKTQSQYF. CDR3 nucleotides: TGTGCCAGCGGGAAGACCCAGTCGCAGTATTTT.

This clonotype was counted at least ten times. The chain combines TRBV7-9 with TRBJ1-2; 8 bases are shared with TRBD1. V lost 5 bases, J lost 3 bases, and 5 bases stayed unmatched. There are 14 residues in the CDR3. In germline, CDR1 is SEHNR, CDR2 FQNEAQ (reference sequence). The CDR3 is CASSTEQGDYGYTF. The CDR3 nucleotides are TGTGCCAGCAGCACCGAACAGGGGGACTATGGCTACACCTTC.

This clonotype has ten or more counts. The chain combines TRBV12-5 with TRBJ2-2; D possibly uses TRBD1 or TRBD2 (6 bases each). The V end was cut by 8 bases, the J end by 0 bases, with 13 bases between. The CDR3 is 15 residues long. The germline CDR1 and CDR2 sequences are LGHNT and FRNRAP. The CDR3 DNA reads TGTGCTAGTACGGCGGGGACAACGAACACCGGGGAGCTGTTTTTT. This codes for CASTAGTTNTGELFF.

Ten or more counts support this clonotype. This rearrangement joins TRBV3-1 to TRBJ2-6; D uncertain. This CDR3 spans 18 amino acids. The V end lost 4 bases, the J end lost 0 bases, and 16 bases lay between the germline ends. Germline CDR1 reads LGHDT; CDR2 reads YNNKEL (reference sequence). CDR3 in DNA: TGTGCCAGCAGCCCATACGGAAGAAGAAGCTCTGGGGCCAACGTCCTGACTTTC. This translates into CASSPYGRRSSGANVLTF.

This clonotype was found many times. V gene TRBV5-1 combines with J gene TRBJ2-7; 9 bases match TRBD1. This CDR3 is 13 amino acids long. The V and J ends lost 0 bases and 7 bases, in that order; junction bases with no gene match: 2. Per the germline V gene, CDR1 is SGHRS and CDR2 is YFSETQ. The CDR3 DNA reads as TGCGCCAGCAGCTTGGGAGACAGGGGGGAGCAGTACTTC. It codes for CASSLGDRGEQYF.

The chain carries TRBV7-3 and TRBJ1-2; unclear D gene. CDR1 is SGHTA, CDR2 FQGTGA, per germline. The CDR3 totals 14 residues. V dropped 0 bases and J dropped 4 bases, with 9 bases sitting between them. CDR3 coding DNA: TGTGCCAGCAGCTTAACGGGGATGGGCTATGGCTACACCTTC. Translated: CASSLTGMGYGYTF.

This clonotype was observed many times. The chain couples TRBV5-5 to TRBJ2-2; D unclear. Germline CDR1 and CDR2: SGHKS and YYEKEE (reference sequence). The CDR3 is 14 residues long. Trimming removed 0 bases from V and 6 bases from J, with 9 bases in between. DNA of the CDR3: TGTGCCAGCAGCTTGGGTCGAGCTTCCGGGGAGCTGTTTTTT. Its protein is CASSLGRASGELFF.

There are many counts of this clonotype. CDR3 nucleotides: TGCAGCGTCCAGCGGGGCAGCACAGATACGCAGTATTTT. Encoded protein: CSVQRGSTDTQYF. This chain connects TRBV29-1 to TRBJ2-3; TRBD2 aligns across 7 bases. Germline CDR1 and CDR2: SQVTM and ANQGSEA. The CDR3 consists of 13 residues. V lost 6 bases to trimming and J lost 0 bases; unmatched junction nucleotides: 3.

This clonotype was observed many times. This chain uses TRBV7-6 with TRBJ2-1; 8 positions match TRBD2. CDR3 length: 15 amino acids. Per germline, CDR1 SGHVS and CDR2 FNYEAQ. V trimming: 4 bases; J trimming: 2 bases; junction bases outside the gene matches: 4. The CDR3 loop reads CASSSLAGTYNEQFF. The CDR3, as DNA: TGTGCCAGCAGCTCCCTAGCGGGTACCTACAATGAGCAGTTCTTC.

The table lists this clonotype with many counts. The CDR3 DNA is TGCAGTGCTAGACCCCCCGGGTTCTACGAGCAGTACTTC. This sequence encodes CSARPPGFYEQYF. The V and J genes are TRBV20-1 and TRBJ2-7; D is uncertain. The CDR3 contains 13 residues. In germline, CDR1 is DFQATT, CDR2 SNEGSKA (reference sequence). The V gene lost 2 bases and the J gene lost 3 bases, with 11 bases spanning the gap.

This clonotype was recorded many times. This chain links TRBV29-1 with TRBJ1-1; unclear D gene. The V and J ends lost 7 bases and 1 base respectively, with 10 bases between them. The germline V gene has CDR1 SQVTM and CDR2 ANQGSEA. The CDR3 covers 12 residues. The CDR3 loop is CSASRGNTEAFF. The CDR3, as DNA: TGCAGCGCTAGCCGGGGGAACACTGAAGCTTTCTTT.

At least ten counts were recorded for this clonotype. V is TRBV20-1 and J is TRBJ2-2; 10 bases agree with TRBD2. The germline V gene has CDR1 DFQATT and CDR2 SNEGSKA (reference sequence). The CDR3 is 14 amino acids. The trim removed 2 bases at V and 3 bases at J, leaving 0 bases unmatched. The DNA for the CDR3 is TGCAGTGCTAGACTAGCGGGGGACACCGGGGAGCTGTTTTTT. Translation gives CSARLAGDTGELFF.

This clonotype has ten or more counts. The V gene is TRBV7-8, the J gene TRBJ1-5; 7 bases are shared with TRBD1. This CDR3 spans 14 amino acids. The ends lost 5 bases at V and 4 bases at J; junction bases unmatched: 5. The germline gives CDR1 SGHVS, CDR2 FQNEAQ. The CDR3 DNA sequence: TGTGCCAGCAGCACCCAGGACAGGAATCAGCCCCAGCATTTT. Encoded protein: CASSTQDRNQPQHF.

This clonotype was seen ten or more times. CDR3 nucleotides: TGTGCCAGCAGCCCGGACAAAGGGGACTATGGCTACACCTTC. As protein: CASSPDKGDYGYTF. This sequence joins TRBV7-2 and TRBJ1-2; possibly TRBD1 for D (5 bases). This CDR3 comprises 14 residues. Germline CDR1 and CDR2: SGHTA and FQGNSA. Trimming removed 5 bases from V and 3 bases from J, with 13 bases in between.